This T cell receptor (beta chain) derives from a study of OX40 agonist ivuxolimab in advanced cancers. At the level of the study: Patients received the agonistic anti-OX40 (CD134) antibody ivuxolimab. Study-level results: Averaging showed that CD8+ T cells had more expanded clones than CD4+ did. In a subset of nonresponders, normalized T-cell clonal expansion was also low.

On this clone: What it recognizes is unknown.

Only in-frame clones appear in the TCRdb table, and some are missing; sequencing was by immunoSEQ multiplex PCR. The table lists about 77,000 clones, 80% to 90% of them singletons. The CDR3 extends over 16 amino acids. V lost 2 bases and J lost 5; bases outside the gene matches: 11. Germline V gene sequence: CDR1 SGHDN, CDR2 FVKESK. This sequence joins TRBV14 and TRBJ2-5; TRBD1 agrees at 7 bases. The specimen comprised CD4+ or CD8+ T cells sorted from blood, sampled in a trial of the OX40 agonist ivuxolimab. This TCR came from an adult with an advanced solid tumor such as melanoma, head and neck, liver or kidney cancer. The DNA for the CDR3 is TGTGCCAGCAGCCAACCCCAGAGGGACAGCACGGAGACCCAGTACTTC. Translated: CASSQPQRDSTETQYF.